Detailed here is one T cell receptor (beta chain). Compared with germline, one end of the junction differs, possibly owing to a read error. The CDR3 spans 12 residues. The germline V gene encodes CDR1 MNHEY and CDR2 SVGAGI. The record originates from a study of T cell responses to AZD1222 COVID-19 vaccine. Produced via immunoSEQ multiplex PCR; TCRdb's table is partial and in-frame only. The repertoire holds some 120,000 clones, with around 88% as singletons. The input for sequencing was peripheral blood, taken on day 0 of AZD1222 vaccination. The TCR sequence derives from an adult in good health. This chain links TRBV6-5 with TRBJ1-2; D might be TRBD1 (6 bases). CDR3 amino acids: CASRGFRYGYTF. The CDR3 nucleotides read TGTGCAAGCAGGGGTTTTCGGTATGGCTACACCTTC.